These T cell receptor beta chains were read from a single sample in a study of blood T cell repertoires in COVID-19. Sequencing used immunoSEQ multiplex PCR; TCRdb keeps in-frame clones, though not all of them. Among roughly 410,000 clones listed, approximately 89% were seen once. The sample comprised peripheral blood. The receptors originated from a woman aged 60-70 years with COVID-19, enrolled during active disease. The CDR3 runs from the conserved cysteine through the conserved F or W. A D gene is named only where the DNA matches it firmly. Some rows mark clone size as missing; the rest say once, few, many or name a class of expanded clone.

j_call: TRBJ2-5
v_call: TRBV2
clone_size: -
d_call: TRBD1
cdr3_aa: CASSEADRGKKTQYF
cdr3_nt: TGTGCCAGCAGTGAAGCGGACAGGGGTAAGAAGACCCAGTACTTC

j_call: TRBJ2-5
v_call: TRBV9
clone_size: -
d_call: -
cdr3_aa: CASSVGEDQETQYF
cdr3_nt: TGTGCCAGCAGCGTAGGAGAGGACCAAGAGACCCAGTACTTC

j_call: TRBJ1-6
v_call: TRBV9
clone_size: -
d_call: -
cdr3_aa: CASSPDSNSPLHF
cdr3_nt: TGTGCCAGCAGCCCCGACTCAAATTCACCCCTCCACTTT

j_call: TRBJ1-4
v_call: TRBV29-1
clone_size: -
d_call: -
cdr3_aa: CSVQRTDYEKLFF
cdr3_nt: TGCAGCGTTCAAAGGACAGATTATGAAAAACTGTTTTTT

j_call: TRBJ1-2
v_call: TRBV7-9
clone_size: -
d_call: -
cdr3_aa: CASSFGMDYGYTF
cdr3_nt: TGTGCCAGCAGCTTCGGGATGGACTATGGCTACACCTTC

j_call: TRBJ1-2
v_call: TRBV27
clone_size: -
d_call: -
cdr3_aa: CASSLVAHHGYTF
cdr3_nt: TGTGCCAGCAGTTTGGTAGCACATCATGGCTACACCTTC

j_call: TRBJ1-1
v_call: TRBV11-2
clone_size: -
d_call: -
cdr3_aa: CASSWQANVNTEAFF
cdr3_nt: TGTGCCAGCAGCTGGCAGGCAAATGTGAACACTGAAGCTTTCTTT

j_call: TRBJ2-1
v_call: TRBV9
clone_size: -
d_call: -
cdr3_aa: CASSDNRENEQFF
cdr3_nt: TGTGCCAGCAGCGATAACAGGGAAAATGAGCAGTTCTTC

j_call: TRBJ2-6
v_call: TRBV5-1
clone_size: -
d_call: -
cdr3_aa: CASSFQGTGVSGANVLTF
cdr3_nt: TGCGCCAGCAGCTTCCAGGGGACCGGAGTCTCTGGGGCCAACGTCCTGACTTTC

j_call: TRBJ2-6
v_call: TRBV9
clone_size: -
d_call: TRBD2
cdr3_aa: CASSILADSGANVLTF
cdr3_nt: TGTGCCAGCAGCATACTAGCGGACTCTGGGGCCAACGTCCTGACTTTC

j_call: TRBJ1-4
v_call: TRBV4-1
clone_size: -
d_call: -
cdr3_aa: CASSQGGLLGEKLFF
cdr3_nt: TGCGCCAGCAGCCAAGGGGGGCTTCTGGGGGAAAAACTGTTTTTT

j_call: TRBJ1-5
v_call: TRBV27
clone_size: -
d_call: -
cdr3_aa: CASSLLRTANQPQHF
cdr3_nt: TGTGCCAGCAGTTTATTGAGGACAGCGAATCAGCCCCAGCATTTT

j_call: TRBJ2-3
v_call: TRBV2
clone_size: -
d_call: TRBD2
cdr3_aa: CASSEARAGGRTQYF
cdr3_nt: TGTGCCAGCAGTGAAGCCCGGGCGGGGGGGCGTACGCAGTATTTT

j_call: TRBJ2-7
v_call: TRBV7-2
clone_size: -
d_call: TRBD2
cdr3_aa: CASSLEGLAGIYEQYF
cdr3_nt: TGTGCCAGCAGCTTAGAGGGACTAGCGGGGATTTACGAGCAGTACTTC

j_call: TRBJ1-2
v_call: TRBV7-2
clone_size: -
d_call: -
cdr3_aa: CASSPERGPRGYTF
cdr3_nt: TGTGCCAGCAGCCCCGAGCGGGGGCCTCGTGGCTACACCTTC

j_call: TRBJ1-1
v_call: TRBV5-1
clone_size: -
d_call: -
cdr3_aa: CASSLQTLGQNTEAFF
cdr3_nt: TGCGCCAGCAGCTTACAAACCCTCGGACAGAACACTGAAGCTTTCTTT

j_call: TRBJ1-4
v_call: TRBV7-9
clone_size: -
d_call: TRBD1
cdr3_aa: CASSLDRDDEKLFF
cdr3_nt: TGTGCCAGCAGCTTGGACAGGGACGATGAAAAACTGTTTTTT

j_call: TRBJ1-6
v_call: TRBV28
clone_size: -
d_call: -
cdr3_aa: CASSPPPGLPLHF
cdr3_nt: TGTGCCAGCAGTCCTCCCCCGGGGTTACCCCTCCACTTT

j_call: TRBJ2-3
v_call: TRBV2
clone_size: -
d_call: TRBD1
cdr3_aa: CASSEHRTGVDDTQYF
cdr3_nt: TGTGCCAGCAGTGAACATCGGACAGGGGTGGACGATACGCAGTATTTT

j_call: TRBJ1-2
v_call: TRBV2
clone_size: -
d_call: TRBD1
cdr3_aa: CASRGDRGRVYGYTF
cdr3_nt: TGTGCCAGCAGGGGGGACAGGGGGCGCGTCTATGGCTACACCTTC

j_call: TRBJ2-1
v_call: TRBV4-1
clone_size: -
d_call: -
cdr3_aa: CASSLEDNEQFF
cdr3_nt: TGCGCCAGCAGCCTTGAGGACAATGAGCAGTTCTTC

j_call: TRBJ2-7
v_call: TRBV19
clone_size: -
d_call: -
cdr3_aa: CASSRTPGDSYEQYF
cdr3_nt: TGTGCCAGTAGTCGGACTCCAGGGGACTCCTACGAGCAGTACTTC

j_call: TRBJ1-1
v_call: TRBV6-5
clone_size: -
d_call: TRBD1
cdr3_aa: CASRRQGRTEAFF
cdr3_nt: TGTGCCAGCAGGAGACAGGGGAGGACTGAAGCTTTCTTT

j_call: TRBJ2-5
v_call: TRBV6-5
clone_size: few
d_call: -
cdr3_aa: CASSKPGQETQYF
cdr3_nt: TGTGCCAGCAGTAAACCGGGACAAGAGACCCAGTACTTC

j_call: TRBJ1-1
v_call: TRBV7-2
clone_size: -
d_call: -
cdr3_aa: CASSLAKESTEAFF
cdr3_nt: TGTGCCAGCAGCTTAGCGAAGGAGAGCACTGAAGCTTTCTTT

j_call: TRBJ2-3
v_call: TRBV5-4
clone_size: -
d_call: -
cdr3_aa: CASTPRGGDTQYF
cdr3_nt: TGTGCCAGCACCCCTCGGGGTGGGGATACGCAGTATTTT

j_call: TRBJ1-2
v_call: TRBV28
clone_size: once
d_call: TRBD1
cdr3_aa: CASSSPGGSYGYTF
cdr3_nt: TGTGCCAGCAGTTCCCCAGGGGGCAGCTATGGCTACACCTTC

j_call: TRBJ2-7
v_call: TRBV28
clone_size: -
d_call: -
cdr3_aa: CAATGLRQEQYF
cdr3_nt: TGTGCCGCGACAGGCCTTCGGCAAGAGCAGTACTTC

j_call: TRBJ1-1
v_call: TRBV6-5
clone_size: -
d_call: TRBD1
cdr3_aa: CASSKQGYDTEAFF
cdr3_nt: TGTGCCAGCAGCAAACAGGGGTATGACACTGAAGCTTTCTTT

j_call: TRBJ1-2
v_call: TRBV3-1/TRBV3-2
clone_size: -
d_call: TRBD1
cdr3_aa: CASSLRYRGGYTF
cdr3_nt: TGTGCCAGCAGCCTAAGGTACAGGGGAGGCTACACCTTC

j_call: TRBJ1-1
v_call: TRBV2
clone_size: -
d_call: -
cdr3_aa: CASSEALRRSEAFF
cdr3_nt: TGTGCCAGCAGTGAAGCGCTTCGGCGGTCTGAAGCTTTCTTT

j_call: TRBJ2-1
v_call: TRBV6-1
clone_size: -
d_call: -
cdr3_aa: CASSDPSRGAGEQFF
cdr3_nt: TGTGCCAGCAGTGACCCTTCGCGGGGCGCGGGAGAGCAGTTCTTC

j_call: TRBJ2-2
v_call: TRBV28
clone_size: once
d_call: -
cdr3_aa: CASSLAAHLTGELFF
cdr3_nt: TGTGCCAGCAGTTTAGCCGCACATTTGACCGGGGAGCTGTTTTTT

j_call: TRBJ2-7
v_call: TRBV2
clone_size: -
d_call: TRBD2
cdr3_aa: CASSRGTTYEQYF
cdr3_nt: TGTGCCAGCAGTCGTGGGACTACCTACGAGCAGTACTTC

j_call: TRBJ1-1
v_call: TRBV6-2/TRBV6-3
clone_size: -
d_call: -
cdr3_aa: CASSYSAVTEAFF
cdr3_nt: TGTGCCAGCAGTTACTCCGCAGTCACTGAAGCTTTCTTT